The 13 T cell receptor beta chains below come from one sample, sequenced in a study of T cells in Graves' hyperthyroidism and ophthalmopathy. Amplification of TCR beta CDR3 regions used RNA as the template. TCR CDR3 regions were first amplified by RT-PCR with HTBI primers. TCRdb re-called the multiplex PCR reads with MiXCR, one entry per CDR3 protein. The repertoire holds 550,000 to 600,000 distinct CDR3 sequences, roughly a sixth seen once, with around a sixth in the top ten. The sequenced sample was blood. The receptor set was obtained from a woman younger than 30 with Graves' hyperthyroidism.

This clonotype has a handful of counts. The chain couples TRBV2 to TRBJ2-7; D is possibly TRBD1 (5 bases). V was shortened by 5 bases and J by 1 base, with 15 bases between the two germline ends. The germline V gene encodes CDR1 SNHLY and CDR2 FYNNEI. CDR3 length: 15 amino acids. CDR3 sequence reads: CASSKDSSRSYEQYF. In DNA, the CDR3 is TGTGCCAGCAGTAAAGACAGCTCAAGGTCCTACGAGCAGTACTTC.

The V and J genes are TRBV6-1 and TRBJ1-4; weak D call: TRBD1 (5 bases). V lost 6 bases and J 3 bases, leaving 14 bases between the germline ends. This CDR3 is built from 15 residues. Germline V CDR1 and CDR2: MNHNS, SASEGT. The CDR3 nucleotides are TGTGCCAGCAGCCGGCTGGGGCCTGCTAATGAAAAACTGTTTTTT. It encodes CASSRLGPANEKLFF.

This clonotype was recorded at least ten times. This sequence joins TRBV6-1 and TRBJ2-7; 11 bases match TRBD2. The CDR3 extends over 15 amino acids. J was trimmed by 2 bases and V by 6 bases; bases with no gene match: 6. Looked up from germline, CDR1 is MNHNS and CDR2 is SASEGT. CDR3 DNA: TGTGCCAGCAGACCCGGGACTAGCGGCACCTACGAGCAGTACTTC. This encodes CASRPGTSGTYEQYF.

This clonotype was observed a few times. The chain carries TRBV20-1 and TRBJ1-2; possible D gene TRBD1, 6 bases. Germline-derived CDR1 and CDR2 are DFQATT and SNEGSKA (reference sequence). The CDR3 has 13 residues. V was trimmed by 3 bases and J by 2 bases, leaving 10 bases between them. The CDR3 here is CSARKGGNYGYTF. The CDR3 DNA is TGCAGTGCTAGGAAGGGGGGCAACTATGGCTACACCTTC.

This clonotype occurred a few times. The rearrangement uses TRBV7-9 and TRBJ2-2; D remains ambiguous. Trimming stripped 2 bases from V and 4 bases from J, with 14 bases between. This CDR3 comprises 16 residues. Germline-derived CDR1 and CDR2 are SEHNR and FQNEAQ (reference sequence). The CDR3 DNA follows: TGTGCCAGCAGCTTAATCGGAAGGGTCACCACCGGGGAGCTGTTTTTT. It specifies CASSLIGRVTTGELFF.

The chain couples TRBV20-1 to TRBJ2-2, with D perhaps matching TRBD2 (6 bases). Germline V gene sequence: CDR1 DFQATT, CDR2 SNEGSKA (reference sequence). Trimming left V 3 bases short and J 5 bases short, with 13 bases between. The CDR3 loop spans 14 amino acids. CDR3 nucleotide sequence: TGCAGTGCTAGTAAGGAGGGGAAAACCGGGGAGCTGTTTTTT. Its translation: CSASKEGKTGELFF.

Remarks on this clonotype: A much larger clone is a single base away; this may be a read error. This chain uses TRBV6-1 with TRBJ2-7; possible D gene TRBD1, 5 bases. The germline V gene has CDR1 MNHNS and CDR2 SASEGT. The length of the CDR3 is 15 residues. CDR3 sequence reads: CVSIKRTPLPYEQYF. CDR3 DNA: TGTGTCAGCATCAAAAGGACACCGCTCCCCTACGAGCAGTACTTC.

There are many counts of this clonotype. The chain couples TRBV2 to TRBJ1-5; D uncertain. CDR1 is SNHLY, CDR2 FYNNEI, per germline. Between the trimmed V and J ends, which lost 3 bases and 9 bases, there was a span of 12 bases. The CDR3 covers 13 residues. CDR3 residues: CASSEEGSGPQHF. In nucleotides, the CDR3 is TGTGCCAGCAGTGAGGAGGGTAGTGGGCCCCAGCATTTT.

This clonotype was detected a few times. The chain links TRBV20-1 to TRBJ2-2, with D possibly matching TRBD2 (6 bases). The V gene's germline CDR1 is DFQATT and CDR2 SNEGSKA (reference sequence). With 3 bases removed from V and 4 bases from J, the gap between germline ends came to 9 bases. The CDR3 runs 13 residues. The CDR3 DNA follows: TGCAGTGCTAGGGACTACCCCACCGGGGAGCTGTTTTTT. Translated, it gives CSARDYPTGELFF.

This clonotype was seen many times. The J gene is TRBJ2-1, the V gene TRBV2; tentatively, D is TRBD1 or TRBD2 (6 bases each). With 8 bases removed from V and 2 bases from J, the gap between germline ends came to 10 bases. CDR1 is SNHLY, CDR2 FYNNEI, per germline. CDR3 size: 13 residues. The CDR3 is CASGGPTYNEQFF. The CDR3 nucleotides read TGTGCCAGCGGGGGGCCCACCTACAATGAGCAGTTCTTC.

This clonotype was seen at least ten times. The V call is TRBV6-1, the J call TRBJ1-1, with TRBD1 as a possible D gene (6 bases). V was trimmed by 5 bases and J by 5 bases, leaving 18 bases between them. This CDR3 has 15 amino acids. Germline values: CDR1 MNHNS, CDR2 SASEGT. The chain's CDR3 is CASSFRTVGNTEAFF. In DNA, the CDR3 is TGTGCCAGCAGTTTTCGGACAGTAGGAAATACTGAAGCTTTCTTT.

This clonotype showed up many times. One end of the junction fails to match germline, which may point to a read error. This chain uses TRBV28 with TRBJ1-1; D perhaps matches TRBD1 (5 bases). This CDR3 comprises 16 residues. CDR1 is MDHEN, CDR2 SYDVKM, per germline. The CDR3 loop reads CASSFVGHLMNTKAFF. The CDR3 DNA reads as TGTGCCAGCAGTTTCGTCGGACACCTCATGAACACTAAAGCTTTCTTT.

This clonotype was seen repeatedly, ten times or more. The CDR3 DNA reads as TGTGCCAGCAGTGAACACAGTAACTATGGCTACACCTTC. Encoded protein: CASSEHSNYGYTF. The gene calls are TRBV2 and TRBJ1-2; D is unresolved. The ends were cut back, 2 bases at V and 1 base at J, with 5 bases in the middle. This CDR3 has 13 residues. Germline V gene data show CDR1 as SNHLY and CDR2 as FYNNEI.